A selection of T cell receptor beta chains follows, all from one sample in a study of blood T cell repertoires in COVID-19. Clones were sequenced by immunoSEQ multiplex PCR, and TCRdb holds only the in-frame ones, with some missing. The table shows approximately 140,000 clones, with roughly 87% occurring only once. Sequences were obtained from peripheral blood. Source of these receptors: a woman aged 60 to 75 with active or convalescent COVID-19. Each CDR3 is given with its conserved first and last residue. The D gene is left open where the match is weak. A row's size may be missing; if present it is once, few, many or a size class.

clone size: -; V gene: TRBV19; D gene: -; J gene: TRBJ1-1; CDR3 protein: CASDSAGLNTEAFF; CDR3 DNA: TGTGCCAGTGATTCTGCCGGTTTGAACACTGAAGCTTTCTTT
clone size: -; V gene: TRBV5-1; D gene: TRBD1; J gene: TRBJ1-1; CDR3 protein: CASSLEPGGDTEAFF; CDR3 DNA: TGCGCCAGCAGCTTGGAACCAGGGGGCGACACTGAAGCTTTCTTT
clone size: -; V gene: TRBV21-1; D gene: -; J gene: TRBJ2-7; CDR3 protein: CASSKFVQGSYEQYF; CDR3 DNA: TGTGCCAGCAGCAAATTTGTACAGGGTTCCTACGAGCAGTACTTC
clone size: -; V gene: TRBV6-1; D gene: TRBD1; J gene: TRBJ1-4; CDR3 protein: CASSEWGTGATNEKLFF; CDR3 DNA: TGTGCCAGCAGTGAATGGGGGACAGGCGCAACTAATGAAAAACTGTTTTTT
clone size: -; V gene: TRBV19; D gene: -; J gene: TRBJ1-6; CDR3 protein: CASSIERQGAWQTLAPLHF; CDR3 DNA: TGTGCCAGTAGTATAGAGCGGCAGGGCGCGTGGCAGACACTGGCACCCCTCCACTTT
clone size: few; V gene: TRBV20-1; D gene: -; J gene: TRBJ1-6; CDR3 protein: CSATDSSYNSPLHF; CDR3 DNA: TGCAGTGCTACTGACAGCTCCTATAATTCACCCCTCCACTTT
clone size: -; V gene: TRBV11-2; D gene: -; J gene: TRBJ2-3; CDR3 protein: CASSSDAQGPVQYF; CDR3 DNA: TGTGCCAGCAGCTCAGATGCACAGGGCCCAGTCCAGTATTTT
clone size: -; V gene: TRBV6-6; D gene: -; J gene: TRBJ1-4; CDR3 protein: CASGRPTNEKLFF; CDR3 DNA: TGTGCCAGCGGGCGTCCAACTAATGAAAAACTGTTTTTT
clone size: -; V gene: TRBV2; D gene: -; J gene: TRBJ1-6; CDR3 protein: CASSVETENSPLHF; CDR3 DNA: TGTGCCAGCAGTGTCGAGACAGAAAATTCACCCCTCCACTTT
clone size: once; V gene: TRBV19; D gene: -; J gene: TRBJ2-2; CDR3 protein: CASSPQPTGSGELFF; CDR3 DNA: TGTGCCAGTAGTCCTCAACCCACAGGGAGTGGGGAGCTGTTTTTT
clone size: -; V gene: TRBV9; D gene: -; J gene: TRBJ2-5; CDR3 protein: CASSVDSIETQYF; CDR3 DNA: TGTGCCAGCAGCGTAGACTCAATCGAGACCCAGTACTTC
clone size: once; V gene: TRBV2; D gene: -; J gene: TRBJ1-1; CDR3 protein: CASTPTDSLNTEAFF; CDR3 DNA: TGTGCCAGCACGCCCACGGACAGCTTAAACACTGAAGCTTTCTTT
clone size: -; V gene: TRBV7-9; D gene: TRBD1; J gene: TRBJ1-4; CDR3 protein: CASRGQGASEKLFF; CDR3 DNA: TGTGCCAGCAGGGGACAGGGGGCAAGCGAAAAACTGTTTTTT
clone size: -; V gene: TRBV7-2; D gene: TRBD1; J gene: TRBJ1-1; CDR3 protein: CASKIQGGVMNTEAFF; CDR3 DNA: TGTGCCAGCAAAATACAGGGGGGAGTAATGAACACTGAAGCTTTCTTT
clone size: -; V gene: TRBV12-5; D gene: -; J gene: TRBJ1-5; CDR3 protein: CASGQESNQPQHF; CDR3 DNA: TGTGCTAGTGGACAGGAATCAAATCAGCCCCAGCATTTT
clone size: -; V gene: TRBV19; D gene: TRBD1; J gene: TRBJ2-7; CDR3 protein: CASSKDRDYEQYF; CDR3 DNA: TGTGCCAGTAGTAAGGACAGGGACTACGAGCAGTACTTC
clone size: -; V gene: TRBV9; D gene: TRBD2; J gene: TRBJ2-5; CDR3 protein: CASSPGDSGGETQYF; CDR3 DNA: TGTGCCAGCAGCCCTGGTGATAGCGGGGGAGAGACCCAGTACTTC
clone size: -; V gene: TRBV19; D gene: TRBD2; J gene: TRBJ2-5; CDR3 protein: CASSIGRTSGPETQYF; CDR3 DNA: TGTGCCAGTAGTATAGGGCGGACTAGCGGCCCGGAGACCCAGTACTTC
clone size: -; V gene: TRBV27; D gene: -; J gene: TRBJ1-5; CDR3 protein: CASRPLGGVSQPQHF; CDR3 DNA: TGTGCCAGCAGGCCCCTGGGGGGGGTCTCCCAGCCCCAGCATTTT
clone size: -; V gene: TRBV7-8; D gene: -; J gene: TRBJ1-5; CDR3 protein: CASAAFFDQPQHF; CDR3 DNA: TGTGCCAGCGCGGCATTTTTCGATCAGCCCCAGCATTTT